This T cell receptor (beta chain) was retrieved from a study of control samples from healthy donors and cancer patients. The ends lost 6 bases at V and 7 bases at J; junction bases unmatched: 12. Germline values: CDR1 MNHNY, CDR2 SVGAGI (reference sequence). The CDR3 runs to 15 residues. TCRdb's copy holds only in-frame clones and misses some; the assay was immunoSEQ multiplex PCR. The data hold about 94,000 clones, with around nine tenths observed a single time. The chain employs TRBV6-6 and TRBJ1-2, with 9 positions matching TRBD1. The specimen sequenced was blood. This sequence originates from a woman under 30 in good health. CDR3 nucleotide sequence: TGTGCCAGCAGCAGCATACAGGGGGCGGGTACTGGCTACACCTTC. Translating it yields CASSSIQGAGTGYTF.